This TCR beta chain was documented in a study of T cells in Graves' hyperthyroidism and ophthalmopathy (dated by TCRdb to the late 2010s). Background for the entire study: Peripheral blood was collected at initial diagnosis, before any treatment. To identify distinguishing TCR V-J signatures, a discovery cohort of about 100 patients was used, comprising 40 to 45 with Graves' ophthalmopathy and some 60 with stable Graves' hyperthyroidism. Whether ophthalmopathy could be predicted prospectively was tested in an independent validation cohort made up of 18 to 20 hyperthyroidism patients plus 17 patients who later progressed to ophthalmopathy. The 75 to 100 discovery patients were randomly split 7:3 into training and test sets. In more than 5 Graves' hyperthyroidism patients, the study also compared T-cell repertoires from thyroid tissue with T-cell repertoires from blood. After blood sampling, hyperthyroidism patients were treated with methimazole at a starting dose of 30 mg daily, and ophthalmopathy patients were treated with high-dose intravenous methylprednisolone. According to the paper, TCR Vbeta CDR3 sequencing was carried out on more than 120 peripheral blood samples, which came from under 50 ophthalmopathy, 75 to 80 hyperthyroidism and roughly 17 progressor patients.

As concerns this clonotype: It lacks a known antigen. No base quality information exists; no much larger clone differs at one position.

Via the germline V gene (reference sequence), CDR1 is DFQATT and CDR2 SNEGSKA. V lost 5 bases and J lost 5 bases; the stretch between them is 19 bases long. The CDR3, cysteine through phenylalanine, is 14 amino acids long. The entry retains the CDR3 DNA only, 42 bases that are in frame from base 1. TCR beta CDR3 regions were amplified from RNA transcripts. The TCR CDR3 was subjected to a first round of RT-PCR using the HTBI primer set and the Qiagen OneStep RT-PCR kit. The libraries were constructed in a second round of multiplex PCR and then size-selected and purified. Paired-end sequencing of the libraries was performed with 100 bp reads on an Illumina HiSeq2000. Under the source paper's analysis protocol: SOAPnuke was used to process the raw data, with reads discarded if the reads contained adapters or uncalled bases, had a mean Phred below 15, or lacked an exact constant-primer or identifier match. COPE v1.2.5 was used to merge high-quality paired reads, and clonotypes were defined as unique nucleotide sequences. Clonotypes were aligned to IMGT TRBV, TRBD and TRBJ reference segments using MiTCR v1.1. The analysis included only V-J combinations with a frequency above 0.0001, which together covered more than 98% of the repertoires. The TCS score was defined as the ratio of F50 (clonal expansion) to E x V (chaos), calculated using BLOSUM62-based TCRdist between CDR3 peptides within each V-J. Welch's t-statistics and random forest reduced 500 to 650 V-J features to 13, which were used in a naive Bayes classifier (R e1071). TCRdb's own reprocessing of the public reads used fastp at Q25 and MiXCR and kept productive beta chains. CDR3 protein sequences are deduplicated, and each keeps its most common genes and DNA. What appears here as the V and J calls and clone size reflects TCRdb's work, not the paper's. A total of about 52,000 distinct CDR3 sequences appear in this sample, approximately 48% of them only once. The ten largest clones take up approximately 9.1% of the sample.

Ophthalmopathy patients had moderately to severely active disease, with a Clinical Activity Score of 3 or more, a NOSPECS grade of 4 or more, and a disease duration of less than 3 months. Any patient with an uncontrolled infection, another autoimmune disease, pregnancy or lactation was excluded. Clinical symptoms, serum thyroxine and TRAb, thyroid ultrasound, and orbital computed tomography formed the basis for the diagnoses. Ficoll-Paque density gradient centrifugation was used to isolate PBMCs from around 10 ml of fresh peripheral blood. Total RNA was extracted with Trizol reagent, and quality was checked on an Agilent 2100 Bioanalyzer. General study outcomes and caveats: Most expanded thyroid clonotypes (frequency above 0.001) were also detected in blood, suggesting blood repertoires may reflect thyroid immune responses. No statistical method was used to set the sample size in advance, and investigators knew the group allocation. A model built on a 13 V-J signature distinguished ophthalmopathy from stable hyperthyroidism, reaching roughly 88% sensitivity and 81.08% specificity in cross-validation and 80%/75% in testing. In validation, the model predicted progression to ophthalmopathy a median of roughly six months before onset, with roughly 68% sensitivity and about 72% specificity.

The rearrangement joined TRBV20-1 to TRBJ2-7, and the D gene may be TRBD2, 7 bases matching. The receptor was isolated from a woman in her forties or fifties with Graves' ophthalmopathy. The specimen was blood. DNA sequence: TGCAGTGCTCGGGGGGCAGGGTTTCCCAACGAGCAGTACTTC. Translation gives CSARGAGFPNEQYF.